This entry is about one T cell receptor beta chain. Its matching antigen is unknown. Germline assignment: CDR1 MNHEY and CDR2 SMNVEV (reference sequence). The CDR3 sequence is 16 residues long. V lost 3 bases to trimming and J lost 2 bases; unmatched junction nucleotides: 7. The source of the sample is a study of Ad26.COV2.S vaccination and SARS-CoV-2 variants. Background on the study: Participant was drawn from the COV1001 Ad26.COV2.S trial arm. The authors gave Ad26.COV2.S intramuscularly, either once or twice 56 days apart. Study conclusions and caveats: Breadth, reportedly substantial, characterized the spike-specific CD8+ and CD4+ T cell responses after vaccination.

Treatment in this sample: about 20 received Ad26.COV2.S at low or high dose, single or two shots; about 5 received placebo; per-sample allocation not given. Samples came from day 63 after the first vaccine or placebo injection. The study used a vaccine consisting of an Ad26 vector that expressed Wuhan-strain SARS-CoV-2 spike. Profiling relied on immunoSEQ multiplex PCR, and the TCRdb table lists in-frame clones only, not all of them. The data hold approximately 410,000 clones, with 92% observed a single time. The source was peripheral blood, collected in a trial of Ad26.COV2.S vaccine versus placebo. This TCR was recovered from a person between 18 and 60 years old who received the Ad26.COV2.S COVID-19 vaccine or a placebo. The chain recombines TRBV27 with TRBJ2-1; TRBD1 agrees at 7 bases. CDR3 sequence: CASSFFRGTPYNEQFF. The CDR3 DNA reads as TGTGCCAGCAGTTTCTTCAGGGGGACGCCCTACAATGAGCAGTTCTTC.